The T cell receptor (beta chain) described here comes from a study of T cell repertoires in cytomegalovirus infection. Overall study context: TCR beta signatures that were public indicated CMV infection and matching HLA type.

CDR1 and CDR2 (germline): DFQATT, SNEGSKA (reference sequence). Deletions cut 3 bases from V and 5 bases from J, with 10 bases between. This CDR3 is 12 amino acids long. This clonotype has only a few counts. One entry per CDR3 protein, called by TCRdb with MiXCR from the reads. Here the sample spans approximately 630,000 distinct CDR3 sequences, 24% being singletons. This chain joins TRBV20-1 and TRBJ2-5; tentatively, D is TRBD2 (6 bases). The specimen was CD8+ T cells from PBMCs. This receptor was identified in a human donor in good health (CMV status not recorded). Some clones in this sample may be carry-over from other donors' samples. The CDR3 bases are TGCAGTGCTAGGGGCGGGACGGAGACCCAGTACTTC. Its protein is CSARGGTETQYF.